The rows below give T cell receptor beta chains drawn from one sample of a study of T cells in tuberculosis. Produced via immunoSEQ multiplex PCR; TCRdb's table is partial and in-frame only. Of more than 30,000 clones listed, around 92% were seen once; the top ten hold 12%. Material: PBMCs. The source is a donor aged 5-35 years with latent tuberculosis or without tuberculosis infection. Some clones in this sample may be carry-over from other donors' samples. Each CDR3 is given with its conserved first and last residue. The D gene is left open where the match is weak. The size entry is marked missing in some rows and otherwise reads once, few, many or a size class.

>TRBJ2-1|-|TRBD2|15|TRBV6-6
CASSSERGGHNEQFF
TGTGCCAGCAGTTCGGAGCGGGGGGGGCACAATGAGCAGTTCTTC
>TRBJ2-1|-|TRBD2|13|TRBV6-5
CASSQGLPDEQFF
TGTGCCAGCAGTCAGGGACTACCAGATGAGCAGTTCTTC
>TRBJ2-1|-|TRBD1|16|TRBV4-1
CASSHTGTGSLNEQFF
TGCGCCAGCAGCCACACCGGGACAGGGTCCCTCAATGAGCAGTTCTTC
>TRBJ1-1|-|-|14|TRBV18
CASSPGQGSTEAFF
TGTGCCAGCTCACCTGGGCAGGGATCCACTGAAGCTTTCTTT
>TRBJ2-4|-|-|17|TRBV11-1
CASSLMGGHLAKNIQYF
TGTGCCAGCAGCTTAATGGGGGGGCACCTAGCCAAAAACATTCAGTACTTC
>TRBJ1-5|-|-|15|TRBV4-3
CASSPGGEVWQPQHF
TGCGCCAGCAGCCCGGGGGGGGAAGTGTGGCAGCCCCAGCATTTT
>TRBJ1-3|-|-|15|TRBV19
CASSFLGQTGNTIYF
TGTGCCAGTAGTTTCTTGGGACAAACGGGAAACACCATATATTTT
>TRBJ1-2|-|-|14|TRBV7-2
CASSLATGRPGYTF
TGTGCCAGCAGCTTAGCAACAGGGCGCCCCGGCTACACCTTC
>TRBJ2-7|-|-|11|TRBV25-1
CASSEQGEQYF
TGTGCCAGCAGTGAACAGGGCGAGCAGTACTTC
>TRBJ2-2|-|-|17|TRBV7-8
CASSSLVGGVNTGELFF
TGTGCCAGCAGCTCTCTGGTTGGCGGGGTGAACACCGGGGAGCTGTTTTTT
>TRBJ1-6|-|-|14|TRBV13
CASSRDFKNSPLHF
TGTGCCAGCAGCAGGGACTTTAAGAATTCACCCCTCCACTTT
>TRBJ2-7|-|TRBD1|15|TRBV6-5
CASSYLPTGMAEQYF
TGTGCCAGCAGTTACCTTCCGACAGGGATGGCGGAGCAGTACTTC
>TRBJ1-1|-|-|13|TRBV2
CASSEGSSTEAFF
TGTGCCAGCAGTGAAGGGAGTAGCACTGAAGCTTTCTTT
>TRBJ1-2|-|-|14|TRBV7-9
CASMRGSGQDGYTF
TGTGCCAGCATGCGGGGAAGTGGGCAGGATGGCTACACCTTC
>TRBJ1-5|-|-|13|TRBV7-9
CASSGHGNQPQHF
TGTGCCAGCAGCGGACATGGGAATCAGCCCCAGCATTTT
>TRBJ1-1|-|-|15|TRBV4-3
CASSQEFGTLFEAFF
TGCGCCAGCAGCCAAGAGTTCGGGACTCTCTTTGAAGCTTTCTTT
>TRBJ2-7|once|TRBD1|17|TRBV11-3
CASSPRRGDRGRFEQYF
TGTGCCAGCAGCCCCCGAAGGGGGGACAGGGGGCGCTTCGAGCAGTACTTC
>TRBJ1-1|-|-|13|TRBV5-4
CASSSSGYTEAFF
TGTGCCAGTAGCTCTTCGGGATACACTGAAGCTTTCTTT
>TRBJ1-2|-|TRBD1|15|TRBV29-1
CSVLTGTGRSYGYTF
TGCAGCGTTCTAACCGGGACAGGGAGATCCTATGGCTACACCTTC
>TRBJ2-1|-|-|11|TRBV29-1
CSVEQGNEQFF
TGCAGCGTTGAACAGGGAAATGAGCAGTTCTTC
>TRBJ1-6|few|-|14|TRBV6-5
CASSSGRAAAPLHF
TGTGCCAGCAGTTCTGGCAGGGCCGCCGCTCCCCTCCACTTT
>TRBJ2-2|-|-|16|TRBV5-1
CASSLDVRERAGELFF
TGCGCCAGCAGCTTGGATGTCCGGGAAAGGGCCGGGGAGCTGTTTTTT
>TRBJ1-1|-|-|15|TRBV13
CASSFRTARGTEAFF
TGTGCCAGCAGCTTCCGGACAGCCAGGGGCACTGAAGCTTTCTTT
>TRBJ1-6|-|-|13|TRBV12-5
CASVAGSNSPLHF
TGTGCTAGTGTGGCGGGTTCTAATTCACCCCTCCACTTT
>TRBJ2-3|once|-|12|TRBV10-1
CASSVGAYAQYF
TGCGCCAGCAGTGTAGGAGCGTATGCGCAGTATTTT
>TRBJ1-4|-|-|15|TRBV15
CATGESIATNEKLFF
TGTGCCACCGGGGAGTCAATCGCAACTAATGAAAAACTGTTTTTT
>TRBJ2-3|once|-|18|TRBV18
CASSPFRPGRNSTDTQYF
TGTGCCAGCTCACCCTTTCGCCCTGGGCGTAATAGCACAGATACGCAGTATTTT
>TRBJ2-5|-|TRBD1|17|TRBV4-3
CASSQGPAGQGAETQYF
TGCGCCAGCAGCCAAGGACCAGCGGGACAGGGGGCCGAGACCCAGTACTTC
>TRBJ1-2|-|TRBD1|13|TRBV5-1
CASSFDRGYGYTF
TGCGCCAGCAGCTTTGACAGGGGGTATGGCTACACCTTC
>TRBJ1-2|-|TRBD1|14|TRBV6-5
CASRIRGGDYGYTF
TGTGCCAGCCGAATCAGAGGGGGCGACTATGGCTACACCTTC
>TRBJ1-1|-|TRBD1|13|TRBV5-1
CASSLTGAEGAFF
TGCGCCAGCAGCTTGACAGGGGCTGAGGGAGCTTTCTTT
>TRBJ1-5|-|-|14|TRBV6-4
CASSAYGGRQPQHF
TGTGCCAGCAGTGCATACGGCGGTCGGCAGCCCCAGCATTTT
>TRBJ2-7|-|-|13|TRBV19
CASGEVRDGEQYF
TGTGCCAGTGGGGAGGTTCGTGATGGCGAGCAGTACTTC
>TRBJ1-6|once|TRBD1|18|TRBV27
CASSLGTGMSSYNSPLHF
TGTGCCAGCAGTTTAGGGACAGGGATGAGCTCCTATAATTCACCCCTCCACTTT
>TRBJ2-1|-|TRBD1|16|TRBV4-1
CASSQPRRGLSNEQFF
TGCGCCAGCAGCCAACCGCGCAGGGGGCTATCTAATGAGCAGTTCTTC
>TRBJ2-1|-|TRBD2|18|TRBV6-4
CASTPRRAGGPLFHEQFF
TGTGCCAGCACCCCGCGGCGGGCGGGGGGGCCTTTGTTCCATGAGCAGTTCTTC
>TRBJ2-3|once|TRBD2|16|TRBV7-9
CASSLGGSGFTDTQYF
TGTGCCAGCAGCTTAGGAGGTAGCGGGTTCACAGATACGCAGTATTTT
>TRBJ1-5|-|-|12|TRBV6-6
CASSYLNQPQHF
TGTGCCAGCAGCTATCTAAATCAGCCCCAGCATTTT